This T cell receptor beta chain came from a study of CD4 T cells in relation to SARS-CoV-2 and coronaviruses. The protocol was immunoSEQ multiplex PCR, while the TCRdb copy is restricted to in-frame clones and leaves out a portion. Among around 28,000 clones listed, under 80% were seen once. This clone appeared a few times. Antigen unknown. This specimen includes other DNA sequences encoding the same CDR3. Per the germline V gene, CDR1 is KGHSH and CDR2 is LQKENI. Trimming removed 2 bases from V and 2 bases from J, with 9 bases in between. The CDR3 spans 15 residues. This receptor was identified in an adult with COVID-19. V gene TRBV18 combines with J gene TRBJ1-4; D gene uncertain. Specimen: memory CD4+ T cells from PBMCs, cultured in vitro. CDR3 region: CASSPRTGTNEKLFF. CDR3 DNA sequence: TGTGCCAGCTCACCAAGGACCGGGACTAATGAAAAACTGTTTTTT.